This T cell receptor (beta chain) is drawn from a study of blood T cell repertoires in COVID-19. On the study more broadly: Both acute and convalescent COVID-19 samples were obtained from the United States, Italy and Spain. In each case, the material was cDNA or gDNA derived from T cells, B-cell-depleted T cells, or PBMCs.

How the authors handled the data: Nucleated cell counts were estimated from reference gene primer amplification. Generated by immunoSEQ multiplex PCR, the TCRdb table keeps only in-frame clones and is missing some. V and J calls and clone size come straight from that table; D and trimming were deduced from the DNA. Found here are 130,000 to 150,000 clones, around 84% of them singletons; the top ten hold around 35%. This clone appeared once. One end of the junction varies from germline; a read error may be responsible. This CDR3 region has 13 residues. The germline V gene has CDR1 MNHNS and CDR2 SASEGT.

Sequenced material: peripheral blood. This clonotype originated in a human donor in a cohort sampled during active COVID-19. The chain recombines TRBV6-1 with TRBJ1-1; a weak D match, TRBD1 (6 bases). CDR3 nucleotide sequence: TGTGCCAGCAGAGAAGTTAACAGGGCCGAAGCTTTCTTT. Amino acid sequence: CASREVNRAEAFF.